This T cell receptor (beta chain) is from a study of blood T cell repertoires in COVID-19. On the study more broadly: Material from acute and convalescent COVID-19 was sourced from the United States, Italy and Spain. T cells, B-cell-depleted T cells, or PBMCs supplied cDNA or gDNA.

Per the original methods: Reference gene primer amplification gave estimated nucleated cell counts. Only in-frame clones appear in the TCRdb table, and some are missing; sequencing was by immunoSEQ multiplex PCR. V, J and clone size derive from that table, while D and trimming were established from the DNA sequence. Of a few hundred thousand clones in the sample, roughly 87% are singletons; the top ten hold 10%. Germline V lookup: CDR1 MDHEN, CDR2 SYDVKM. The CDR3 has 17 residues. After removal of 1 base from V and 2 bases from J, the junction contained 9 bases not matched to a gene. The chain carries TRBV28 and TRBJ1-2; TRBD1 agrees at 8 bases. Sequences were obtained from PBMCs or T cells enriched from blood (not recorded which). This TCR was recovered from a man in his late teens or twenties with acute COVID-19. CDR3 residues: CASSLLGQASGNYGYTF. In DNA form, the CDR3 reads TGTGCCAGCAGTTTATTGGGACAGGCCTCAGGGAACTATGGCTACACCTTC.